A single sample is the source of the 2 T cell receptor beta chains below, sequenced in a study of beta chain features in type 1 diabetes. Expressed TCRB transcripts got sequenced, as all isolated RNA was reverse transcribed. Data came from immunoSEQ multiplex PCR; TCRdb stores just in-frame clones and leaves some out. The sample yields approximately 52,000 clones, under 75% seen once. General study results and limits: TCRB CDR3 length was moderately but significantly reduced in all four CD4+ subsets of Type 1 diabetes patients.

Which antigens these TCRs recognize remains unknown. Sequences were obtained from stem cell memory CD4+ T cells from blood. These receptors all stem from a woman in her thirties with type 1 diabetes.

This clone was seen once. The V and J genes are TRBV4-1 and TRBJ2-2; TRBD2 agrees at 11 bases. With V trimmed by 5 bases and J by 6 bases, 11 bases remained unmatched. The CDR3 is 17 amino acids. CDR1 is MGHRA, CDR2 YSYEKL, per germline. CDR3 region: CASSGGYSGRASGELFF. The CDR3 DNA reads TGCGCCAGCAGCGGAGGCTATAGCGGGAGGGCGTCCGGGGAGCTGTTTTTT.

The V gene is TRBV30, the J gene TRBJ2-7; D might be TRBD1 (6 bases). Germline CDR1 is GTSNPN and CDR2 is SVGIG (reference sequence). This CDR3 has 11 amino acids. Trimming removed 2 bases at V and 6 bases at J, with 8 bases between. The CDR3 region is CAWSRTAEQYF. The CDR3 DNA is TGTGCCTGGAGTAGGACAGCCGAGCAGTACTTC.